Shown below are 21 T cell receptor beta chains from a single sample sequenced in a study of CXCR3-negative and CXCR3-positive naive CD8 T cells. The method, 5' RACE with UMI labels, was used to prepare the TRB cDNA libraries. TCRdb re-called the 5' RACE reads and gives one entry per CDR3 protein, without DNA. In total, the table holds about 130,000 distinct CDR3 sequences. The sample consisted of naive CXCR3- CD8+ T cells from blood. Subset indicated: CD45RO-CCR7+CD27+CD95- naive CD8+ T cells lacking CXCR3 (TNR3-). Every receptor here comes from a human donor in good health. Some clones in this sample may be carry-over from other donors' samples.

The chain has TRBV4-1 and TRBJ2-7; checking the TCRdb D call of TRBD1 is not possible without DNA. Germline-derived CDR1 and CDR2 are MGHRA and YSYEKL. This CDR3 comprises 16 residues. CDR3 sequence: CASSQVPGTGRYEQYF.

The chain employs TRBV20-1 and TRBJ2-7; TCRdb lists TRBD1, though no DNA is available to test this call. The CDR3 consists of 13 residues. Germline loops: CDR1 DFQATT, CDR2 SNEGSKA (reference sequence). CDR3 protein: CSAIAGASYEQYF.

This chain joins TRBV15 and TRBJ2-7; the D gene TCRdb calls, TRBD1, cannot be checked with no DNA. Germline CDR1 LNHNV, CDR2 YYDKDF (reference sequence). This CDR3 comprises 16 residues. CDR3 residues: CATSSETGKSSYEQYF.

The J gene is TRBJ2-3, the V gene TRBV5-1. CDR3 length: 13 amino acids. Germline values: CDR1 SGHRS, CDR2 YFSETQ. CDR3 region: CASSLLRTDTQYF.

This chain connects TRBV28 to TRBJ2-4; lacking DNA, the TRBD2 call made by TCRdb goes unchecked. The CDR3 has 12 amino acids. Germline loops: CDR1 MDHEN, CDR2 SYDVKM. CDR3 residues: CASSPGPNIQYF.

The chain uses TRBV29-1 and TRBJ2-1; checking the TCRdb D call of TRBD1 is not possible without DNA. Germline V CDR1 and CDR2: SQVTM, ANQGSEA. The CDR3 runs 17 residues. The CDR3 reads CSVGDLAGASSYNEQFF.

The V gene is TRBV7-2, the J gene TRBJ1-1. The CDR3 totals 17 residues. Looked up from germline, CDR1 is SGHTA and CDR2 is FQGNSA. CDR3: CASSLRSVVNLNTEAFF. The full variable domain, rest sourced from reference TRBV7-2 and TRBJ1-1, is GAGVSQSPSNKVTEKGKDVELRCDPISGHTALYWYRQSLGQGLEFLIYFQGNSAPDKSGLPSDRFSAERTGGSVSTLTIQRTQQEDSAVYLCASSLRSVVNLNTEAFFGQGTRLTVV.

The rearrangement uses TRBV20-1 and TRBJ2-3; TCRdb designates TRBD2, a call that cannot be tested without DNA. This CDR3 comprises 18 residues. Germline V lookup: CDR1 DFQATT, CDR2 SNEGSKA (reference sequence). CDR3 protein: CSARPMGLAGGLTDTQYF.

The chain couples TRBV5-1 to TRBJ2-1; TCRdb gives TRBD1 as the D gene, but with no DNA this cannot be confirmed. Germline V CDR1 and CDR2: SGHRS, YFSETQ. The CDR3 consists of 18 residues. The CDR3 spells CASSLFPPVGRENNEQFF.

V usage is TRBV12-3 or TRBV12-4 and J usage is TRBJ2-7. This CDR3 spans 13 amino acids. The CDR3 sequence: CASCTSGTYEQYF.

The V call is TRBV9, the J call TRBJ2-1; TCRdb returns TRBD2, unconfirmable since there is no DNA. The CDR3 extends over 15 amino acids. Germline values: CDR1 SGDLS, CDR2 YYNGEE. The CDR3 here is CASSATSGINNEQFF.

The chain has TRBV2 and TRBJ2-3; with no DNA, the TCRdb D assignment of TRBD1 cannot be verified. Germline CDR1 and CDR2: SNHLY and FYNNEI. The CDR3 loop spans 14 amino acids. CDR3 in amino acids: CASSEGQEFSFPYF.

The V call is TRBV12-3 or TRBV12-4, the J call TRBJ2-3; TCRdb calls TRBD1, which cannot be checked without DNA. This CDR3 comprises 12 residues. The CDR3 protein is CASSFRGDTQYF.

The chain links TRBV29-1 to TRBJ1-4. The CDR3 covers 14 residues. The germline gives CDR1 SQVTM, CDR2 ANQGSEA. This CDR3 reads CSVRRVGQREKLFF.

This rearrangement joins TRBV6-4 to TRBJ2-7; TCRdb selects TRBD1, and the lack of DNA leaves this call unchecked. Germline V gene lookup returns CDR1 MRHNA and CDR2 SNTAGT. CDR3 length: 17 amino acids. CDR3 region: CASSHGPPGGYNYEQYF.

V usage is TRBV9 and J usage is TRBJ2-7; TCRdb gives TRBD2 as the D gene, but with no DNA this cannot be confirmed. The CDR3 runs to 16 residues. Germline V CDR1 and CDR2: SGDLS, YYNGEE. The CDR3: CASSVESGGPPSEQYF.

This chain connects TRBV20-1 to TRBJ2-7. Germline CDR1 and CDR2: DFQATT and SNEGSKA (reference sequence). The CDR3 is 14 residues long. This CDR3 is CSARPIDGTYEQYF.

V gene TRBV21-1 combines with J gene TRBJ2-7. TRBV21-1 is listed as a pseudogene. The CDR3 totals 12 residues. CDR3 region: CASSNRMYEQYF.

The V call is TRBV28, the J call TRBJ2-7; TCRdb lists TRBD1, though no DNA is available to test this call. This CDR3 is 12 amino acids long. Germline-derived CDR1 and CDR2 are MDHEN and SYDVKM. CDR3 loop: CASSLGAGGQYF.

The chain recombines TRBV20-1 with TRBJ2-7; without DNA, the TCRdb call of TRBD2 cannot be checked. The CDR3 runs 13 residues. Germline CDR1 DFQATT, CDR2 SNEGSKA (reference sequence). CDR3 sequence reads: CSASEREGYEQYF.

The chain links TRBV5-1 to TRBJ2-7; lacking DNA, the TRBD2 call made by TCRdb goes unchecked. CDR3 length: 16 residues. Germline CDR1 and CDR2: SGHRS and YFSETQ. The CDR3 loop is CASSLVLAGSLYEQYF.